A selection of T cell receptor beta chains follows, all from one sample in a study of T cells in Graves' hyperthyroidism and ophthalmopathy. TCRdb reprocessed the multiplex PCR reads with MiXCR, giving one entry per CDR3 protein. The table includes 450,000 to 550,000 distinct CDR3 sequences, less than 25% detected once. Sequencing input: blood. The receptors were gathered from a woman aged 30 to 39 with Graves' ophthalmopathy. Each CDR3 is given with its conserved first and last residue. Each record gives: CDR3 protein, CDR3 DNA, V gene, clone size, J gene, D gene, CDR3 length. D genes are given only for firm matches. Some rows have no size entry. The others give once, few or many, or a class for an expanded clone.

CDR3aa: CASSMPAEFYGYTF; CDR3nt: TGTGCCAGTAGTATGCCAGCCGAATTCTATGGCTACACCTTC; v_gene: TRBV19; abundance: many; j_gene: TRBJ1-2; d_gene: .; len: 14
CDR3aa: CASSQALGVYGYTF; CDR3nt: TGCGCCAGCAGCCAAGCTCTGGGGGTGTATGGCTACACCTTC; v_gene: TRBV4-1; abundance: many; j_gene: TRBJ1-2; d_gene: .; len: 14
CDR3aa: CSVVKGRIEYGYTF; CDR3nt: TGCAGCGTTGTAAAGGGTCGCATTGAGTATGGCTACACCTTC; v_gene: TRBV29-1; abundance: many; j_gene: TRBJ1-2; d_gene: .; len: 14
CDR3aa: CASSSIFGGGGGNQPQHF; CDR3nt: TGTGCCAGCAGTTCAATTTTTGGGGGCGGAGGAGGCAATCAGCCCCAGCATTTT; v_gene: TRBV6-2/TRBV6-3; abundance: few; j_gene: TRBJ1-5; d_gene: .; len: 18
CDR3aa: CASSEGWRGAREQYF; CDR3nt: TGTGCCAGCAGTGAAGGATGGCGGGGGGCGAGAGAGCAGTACTTC; v_gene: TRBV6-1; abundance: .; j_gene: TRBJ2-7; d_gene: TRBD2; len: 15
CDR3aa: CASSEGPTDMLETQYF; CDR3nt: TGTGCCAGCAGTGAAGGTCCCACAGACATGCTGGAGACCCAGTACTTC; v_gene: TRBV6-1; abundance: .; j_gene: TRBJ2-5; d_gene: .; len: 16
CDR3aa: CASSSTHEQYF; CDR3nt: TGTGCCAGCAGCTCGACCCACGAGCAGTACTTC; v_gene: TRBV7-2; abundance: many; j_gene: TRBJ2-7; d_gene: .; len: 11
CDR3aa: CASSLASGQTFEAFF; CDR3nt: TGTGCCAGCAGCTTAGCTTCGGGACAGACTTTTGAAGCTTTCTTT; v_gene: TRBV7-9; abundance: many; j_gene: TRBJ1-1; d_gene: TRBD1; len: 15
CDR3aa: CASSASGGTDTQYF; CDR3nt: TGTGCCAGCAGCGCTAGCGGGGGTACAGATACGCAGTATTTT; v_gene: TRBV28; abundance: many; j_gene: TRBJ2-3; d_gene: TRBD2; len: 14
CDR3aa: CASSLNRDSYEQYF; CDR3nt: TGCGCCAGCAGCCTCAACAGGGACTCCTACGAGCAGTACTTC; v_gene: TRBV4-1; abundance: many; j_gene: TRBJ2-7; d_gene: .; len: 14
CDR3aa: CAGSLGISYGYTF; CDR3nt: TGTGCCGGCAGCTTAGGTATCAGCTATGGCTACACCTTC; v_gene: TRBV11-2; abundance: many; j_gene: TRBJ1-2; d_gene: .; len: 13
CDR3aa: CSARDPGQDYGYTF; CDR3nt: TGCAGTGCTAGAGACCCGGGACAAGACTATGGCTACACCTTC; v_gene: TRBV20-1; abundance: .; j_gene: TRBJ1-2; d_gene: .; len: 14
CDR3aa: CASSWTVGGGFFGYTF; CDR3nt: TGTGCCAGCAGCTGGACAGTCGGTGGGGGGTTTTTTGGCTACACCTTC; v_gene: TRBV11-1; abundance: .; j_gene: TRBJ1-2; d_gene: .; len: 16
CDR3aa: CATNRANTEAFF; CDR3nt: TGTGCCACCAACAGGGCGAACACTGAAGCTTTCTTT; v_gene: TRBV19; abundance: .; j_gene: TRBJ1-1; d_gene: .; len: 12
CDR3aa: CASSFGTGDFEAFF; CDR3nt: TGTGCCAGCAGTTTTGGCACAGGGGATTTTGAAGCTTTCTTT; v_gene: TRBV12-3/TRBV12-4; abundance: few; j_gene: TRBJ1-1; d_gene: TRBD1; len: 14
CDR3aa: CASSYQTGGRIGYTF; CDR3nt: TGTGCCAGCAGCTACCAAACAGGGGGCAGGATTGGCTACACCTTC; v_gene: TRBV7-8; abundance: few; j_gene: TRBJ1-2; d_gene: TRBD1; len: 15
CDR3aa: CASSLLSTGDTGELFF; CDR3nt: TGTGCCAGCAGCTTATTATCTACGGGGGACACCGGGGAGCTGTTTTTT; v_gene: TRBV11-1; abundance: few; j_gene: TRBJ2-2; d_gene: .; len: 16
CDR3aa: CASSLLALGETQYF; CDR3nt: TGTGCCAGCAGCCTCCTAGCGTTAGGAGAGACCCAGTACTTC; v_gene: TRBV28; abundance: .; j_gene: TRBJ2-5; d_gene: .; len: 14
CDR3aa: CASSLGLRETQYF; CDR3nt: TGTGCCAGCAGCCTCGGACTGAGAGAGACCCAGTACTTC; v_gene: TRBV7-8; abundance: many; j_gene: TRBJ2-5; d_gene: .; len: 13
CDR3aa: CASSDGPQGVETQYF; CDR3nt: TGTGCCAGCAGTGATGGGCCCCAAGGAGTAGAGACCCAGTACTTC; v_gene: TRBV2; abundance: .; j_gene: TRBJ2-5; d_gene: .; len: 15
CDR3aa: CASTNASNQPQHF; CDR3nt: TGTGCCAGCACGAACGCAAGCAATCAGCCCCAGCATTTT; v_gene: TRBV27; abundance: many; j_gene: TRBJ1-5; d_gene: .; len: 13
CDR3aa: CASRRDPSPYEQYF; CDR3nt: TGTGCCAGCAGGCGGGACCCAAGCCCCTACGAGCAGTACTTC; v_gene: TRBV12-3/TRBV12-4; abundance: .; j_gene: TRBJ2-7; d_gene: .; len: 14
CDR3aa: CASSSTTGETQYF; CDR3nt: TGTGCCAGTAGTTCCACGACAGGGGAGACCCAGTACTTC; v_gene: TRBV19; abundance: few; j_gene: TRBJ2-5; d_gene: TRBD1; len: 13
CDR3aa: CATSDLGGRETQYF; CDR3nt: TGTGCCACCAGTGATTTGGGAGGGAGGGAGACCCAGTACTTC; v_gene: TRBV24-1; abundance: .; j_gene: TRBJ2-5; d_gene: .; len: 14
CDR3aa: CSVKGETQYF; CDR3nt: TGCAGCGTTAAAGGGGAGACCCAGTACTTC; v_gene: TRBV29-1; abundance: many; j_gene: TRBJ2-5; d_gene: .; len: 10
CDR3aa: CASSTGTGTGSEAFF; CDR3nt: TGTGCCAGCAGTACCGGGACAGGGACGGGTTCTGAAGCTTTCTTT; v_gene: TRBV28; abundance: many; j_gene: TRBJ1-1; d_gene: TRBD1; len: 15
CDR3aa: CASSGNRGSNQPQHF; CDR3nt: TGTGCCAGCAGTGGGAACAGGGGTAGCAATCAGCCCCAGCATTTT; v_gene: TRBV2; abundance: .; j_gene: TRBJ1-5; d_gene: TRBD1; len: 15
CDR3aa: CASSYHDRNNQPQHF; CDR3nt: TGTGCCAGCAGTTATCATGACAGGAACAATCAGCCCCAGCATTTT; v_gene: TRBV6-2/TRBV6-3; abundance: .; j_gene: TRBJ1-5; d_gene: .; len: 15
CDR3aa: CASSQDGSRELFF; CDR3nt: TGCGCCAGCAGCCAAGATGGGTCGCGGGAGCTGTTTTTT; v_gene: TRBV4-3; abundance: many; j_gene: TRBJ2-2; d_gene: .; len: 13
CDR3aa: CASSEMAEETQYF; CDR3nt: TGTGCCAGCAGTGAAATGGCGGAAGAGACCCAGTACTTC; v_gene: TRBV6-1; abundance: .; j_gene: TRBJ2-5; d_gene: .; len: 13
CDR3aa: CASSAGHKGEQYF; CDR3nt: TGTGCCAGCAGTGCAGGACATAAAGGCGAGCAGTACTTC; v_gene: TRBV6-1; abundance: .; j_gene: TRBJ2-7; d_gene: .; len: 13
CDR3aa: CASNLDTSGNTIYF; CDR3nt: TGTGCCAGTAATTTGGACACGTCTGGAAACACCATATATTTT; v_gene: TRBV19; abundance: .; j_gene: TRBJ1-3; d_gene: .; len: 14
CDR3aa: CASSPRTNTGELFF; CDR3nt: TGCGCCAGCAGCCCGCGGACGAACACCGGGGAGCTGTTTTTT; v_gene: TRBV5-1; abundance: many; j_gene: TRBJ2-2; d_gene: .; len: 14
CDR3aa: CASSYSGQGYYGYTF; CDR3nt: TGTGCCAGCAGTTACTCCGGACAGGGATACTATGGCTACACCTTC; v_gene: TRBV6-5; abundance: many; j_gene: TRBJ1-2; d_gene: TRBD1; len: 15
CDR3aa: CASSEYGLVSYEQYF; CDR3nt: TGTGCCAGCAGTGAATATGGACTAGTTAGCTACGAGCAGTACTTC; v_gene: TRBV6-1; abundance: many; j_gene: TRBJ2-7; d_gene: TRBD2; len: 15
CDR3aa: CASSPWAGPGETQYF; CDR3nt: TGCGCCAGCAGCCCCTGGGCAGGGCCCGGGGAGACCCAGTACTTC; v_gene: TRBV4-1; abundance: few; j_gene: TRBJ2-5; d_gene: .; len: 15
CDR3aa: CASSRDRGSSTEAFF; CDR3nt: TGTGCCAGCAGTCGGGACAGGGGATCTAGCACTGAAGCTTTCTTT; v_gene: TRBV7-3; abundance: .; j_gene: TRBJ1-1; d_gene: TRBD1; len: 15
CDR3aa: CASSRRQGLSTEAFF; CDR3nt: TGTGCCAGCAGCCGCCGACAGGGGCTGAGCACTGAAGCTTTCTTT; v_gene: TRBV6-1; abundance: .; j_gene: TRBJ1-1; d_gene: TRBD1; len: 15
CDR3aa: CASSLKTSGGTSSYEQYF; CDR3nt: TGCGCCAGCAGCTTGAAGACTAGCGGGGGGACGAGCTCCTACGAGCAGTACTTC; v_gene: TRBV5-1; abundance: .; j_gene: TRBJ2-7; d_gene: TRBD2; len: 18
CDR3aa: CASSLGLEAGTQYF; CDR3nt: TGTGCCAGCAGTTTGGGCCTAGAGGCGGGGACCCAGTACTTC; v_gene: TRBV6-5; abundance: many; j_gene: TRBJ2-5; d_gene: .; len: 14
CDR3aa: CASSLVDSQETQYF; CDR3nt: TGCGCCAGCAGCTTAGTCGACAGCCAAGAGACCCAGTACTTC; v_gene: TRBV5-1; abundance: .; j_gene: TRBJ2-5; d_gene: .; len: 14
CDR3aa: CATSVFGGEQYF; CDR3nt: TGTGCCACCAGTGTGTTTGGGGGCGAGCAGTACTTC; v_gene: TRBV15; abundance: .; j_gene: TRBJ2-7; d_gene: .; len: 12
CDR3aa: CASNRFSPLHF; CDR3nt: TGTGCCAGCAATCGGTTTTCACCCCTCCACTTT; v_gene: TRBV2; abundance: many; j_gene: TRBJ1-6; d_gene: .; len: 11
CDR3aa: CSARREYTEAFF; CDR3nt: TGCAGTGCCCGAAGGGAATACACTGAAGCTTTCTTT; v_gene: TRBV20-1; abundance: few; j_gene: TRBJ1-1; d_gene: .; len: 12
CDR3aa: CASRNREDEQYF; CDR3nt: TGTGCCAGCAGAAACAGGGAGGACGAGCAGTACTTC; v_gene: TRBV12-3/TRBV12-4; abundance: .; j_gene: TRBJ2-7; d_gene: .; len: 12
CDR3aa: CASSLIRNLTPYGYTF; CDR3nt: TGTGCCAGCAGTTTAATCAGGAACCTGACCCCCTATGGCTACACCTTC; v_gene: TRBV12-3/TRBV12-4; abundance: .; j_gene: TRBJ1-2; d_gene: .; len: 16
CDR3aa: CATSREHGNQPQHF; CDR3nt: TGTGCCACCAGCAGGGAACATGGCAATCAGCCCCAGCATTTT; v_gene: TRBV15; abundance: .; j_gene: TRBJ1-5; d_gene: .; len: 14
CDR3aa: CASSPGQGGNIQYF; CDR3nt: TGTGCCAGCAGTCCCGGACAGGGGGGTAACATTCAGTACTTC; v_gene: TRBV27; abundance: many; j_gene: TRBJ2-4; d_gene: TRBD1; len: 14
CDR3aa: CASSLWARSYEQYF; CDR3nt: TGTGCCAGCAGTTTATGGGCTAGGAGCTACGAGCAGTACTTC; v_gene: TRBV27; abundance: .; j_gene: TRBJ2-7; d_gene: .; len: 14
CDR3aa: CASGPDRPSSYNSPLHF; CDR3nt: TGTGCTAGTGGCCCGGACAGGCCAAGCTCCTATAATTCACCCCTCCACTTT; v_gene: TRBV12-5; abundance: few; j_gene: TRBJ1-6; d_gene: TRBD1; len: 17
CDR3aa: CASSDREDQPQHF; CDR3nt: TGTGCCAGCAGCGACAGGGAGGATCAGCCCCAGCATTTT; v_gene: TRBV4-2; abundance: many; j_gene: TRBJ1-5; d_gene: TRBD1; len: 13
CDR3aa: CSVEEYGQFTEAFF; CDR3nt: TGCAGCGTTGAAGAATACGGACAGTTCACTGAAGCTTTCTTT; v_gene: TRBV29-1; abundance: many; j_gene: TRBJ1-1; d_gene: .; len: 14
CDR3aa: CASSLGLAGEYEQYF; CDR3nt: TGTGCCAGCAGCTTAGGCCTAGCGGGAGAATACGAGCAGTACTTC; v_gene: TRBV7-8; abundance: few; j_gene: TRBJ2-7; d_gene: TRBD2; len: 15
CDR3aa: CASRETGHTSSYEQYF; CDR3nt: TGTGCCAGCAGGGAAACGGGACATACGAGCTCCTACGAGCAGTACTTC; v_gene: TRBV28; abundance: few; j_gene: TRBJ2-7; d_gene: .; len: 16
CDR3aa: CASSLIGRSQAFF; CDR3nt: TGCGCCAGCAGCTTGATAGGCAGGTCGCAAGCTTTCTTT; v_gene: TRBV5-1; abundance: many; j_gene: TRBJ1-1; d_gene: .; len: 13